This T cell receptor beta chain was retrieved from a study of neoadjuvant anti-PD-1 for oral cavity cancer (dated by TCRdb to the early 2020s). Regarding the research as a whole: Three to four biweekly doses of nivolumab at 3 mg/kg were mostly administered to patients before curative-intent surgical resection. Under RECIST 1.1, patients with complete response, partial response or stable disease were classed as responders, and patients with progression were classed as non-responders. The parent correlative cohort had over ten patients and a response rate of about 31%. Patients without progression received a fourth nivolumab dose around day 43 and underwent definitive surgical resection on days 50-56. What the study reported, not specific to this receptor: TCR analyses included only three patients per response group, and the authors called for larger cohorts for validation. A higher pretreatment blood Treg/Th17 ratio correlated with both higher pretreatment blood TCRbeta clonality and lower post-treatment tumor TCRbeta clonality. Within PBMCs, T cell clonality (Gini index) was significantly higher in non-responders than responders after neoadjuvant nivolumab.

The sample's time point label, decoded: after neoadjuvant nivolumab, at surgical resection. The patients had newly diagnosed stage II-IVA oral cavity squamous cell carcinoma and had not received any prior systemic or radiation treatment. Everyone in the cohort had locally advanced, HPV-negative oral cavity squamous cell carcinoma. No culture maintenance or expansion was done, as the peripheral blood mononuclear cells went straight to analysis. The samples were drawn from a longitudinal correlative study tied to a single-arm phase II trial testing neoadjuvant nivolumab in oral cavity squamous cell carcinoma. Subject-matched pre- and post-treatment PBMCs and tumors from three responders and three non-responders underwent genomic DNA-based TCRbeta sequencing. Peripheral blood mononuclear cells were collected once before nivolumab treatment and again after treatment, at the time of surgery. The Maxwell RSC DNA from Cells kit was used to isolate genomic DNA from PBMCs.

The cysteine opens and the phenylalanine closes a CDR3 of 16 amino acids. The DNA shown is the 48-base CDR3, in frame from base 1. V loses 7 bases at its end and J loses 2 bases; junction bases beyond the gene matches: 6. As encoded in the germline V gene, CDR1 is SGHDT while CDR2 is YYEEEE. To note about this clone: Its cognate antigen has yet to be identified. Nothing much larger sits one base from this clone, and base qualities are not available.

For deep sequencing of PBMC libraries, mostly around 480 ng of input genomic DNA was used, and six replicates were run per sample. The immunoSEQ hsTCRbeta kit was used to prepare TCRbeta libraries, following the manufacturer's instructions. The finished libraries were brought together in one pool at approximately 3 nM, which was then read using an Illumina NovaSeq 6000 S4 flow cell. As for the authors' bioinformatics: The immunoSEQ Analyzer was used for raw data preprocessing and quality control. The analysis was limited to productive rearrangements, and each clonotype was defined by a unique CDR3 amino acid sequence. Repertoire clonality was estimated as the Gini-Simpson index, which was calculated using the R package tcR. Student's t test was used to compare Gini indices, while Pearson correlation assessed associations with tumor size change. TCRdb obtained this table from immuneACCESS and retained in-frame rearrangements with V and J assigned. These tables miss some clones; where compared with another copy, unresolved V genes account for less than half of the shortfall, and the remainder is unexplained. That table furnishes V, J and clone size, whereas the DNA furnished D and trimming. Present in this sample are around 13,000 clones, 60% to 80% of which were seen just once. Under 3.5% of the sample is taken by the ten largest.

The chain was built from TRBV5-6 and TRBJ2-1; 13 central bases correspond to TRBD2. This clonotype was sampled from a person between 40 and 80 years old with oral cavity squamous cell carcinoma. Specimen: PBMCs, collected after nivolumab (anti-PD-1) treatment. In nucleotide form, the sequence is TGTGCCAGCGAAACTAGCGGGAGGGCCCCCTACAATGAGCAGTTCTTC. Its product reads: CASETSGRAPYNEQFF.